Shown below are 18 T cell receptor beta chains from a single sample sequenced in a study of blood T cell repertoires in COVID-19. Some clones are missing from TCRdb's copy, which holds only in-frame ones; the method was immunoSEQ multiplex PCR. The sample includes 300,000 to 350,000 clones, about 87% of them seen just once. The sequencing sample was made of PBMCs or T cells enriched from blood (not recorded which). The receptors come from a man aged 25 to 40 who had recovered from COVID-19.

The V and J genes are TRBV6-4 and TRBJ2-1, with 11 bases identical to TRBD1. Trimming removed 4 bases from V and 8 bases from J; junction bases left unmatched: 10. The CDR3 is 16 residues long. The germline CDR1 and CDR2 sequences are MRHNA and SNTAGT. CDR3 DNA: TGTGCCAGCAGTGTGGCGGGACAGGGGGGTGTGGATGAGCAGTTCTTC. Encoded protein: CASSVAGQGGVDEQFF.

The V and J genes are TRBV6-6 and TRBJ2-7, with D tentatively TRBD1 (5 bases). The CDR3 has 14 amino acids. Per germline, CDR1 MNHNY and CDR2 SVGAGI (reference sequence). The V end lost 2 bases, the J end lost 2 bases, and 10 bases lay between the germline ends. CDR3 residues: CASSYKGSPYEQYF. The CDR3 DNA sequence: TGTGCCAGCAGTTACAAGGGGTCCCCCTACGAGCAGTACTTC.

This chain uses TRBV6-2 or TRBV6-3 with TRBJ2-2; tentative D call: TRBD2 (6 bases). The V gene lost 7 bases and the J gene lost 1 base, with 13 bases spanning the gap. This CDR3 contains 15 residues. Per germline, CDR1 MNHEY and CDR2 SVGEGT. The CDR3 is CASTPGTQNTGELFF. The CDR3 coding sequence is TGTGCCAGCACCCCCGGGACTCAGAACACCGGGGAGCTGTTTTTT.

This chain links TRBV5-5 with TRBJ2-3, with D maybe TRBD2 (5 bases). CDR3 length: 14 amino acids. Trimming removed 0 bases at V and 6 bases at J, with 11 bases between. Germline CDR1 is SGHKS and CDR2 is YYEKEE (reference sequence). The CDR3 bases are TGTGCCAGCAGCTTGGACCGGGGTAGGGATACGCAGTATTTT. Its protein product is CASSLDRGRDTQYF.

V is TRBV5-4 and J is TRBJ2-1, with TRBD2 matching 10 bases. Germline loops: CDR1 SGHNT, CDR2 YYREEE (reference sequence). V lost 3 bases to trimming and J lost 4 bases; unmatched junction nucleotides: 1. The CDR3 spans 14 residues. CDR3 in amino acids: CASSSSGGYNEQFF. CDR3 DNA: TGTGCCAGCAGCTCTAGCGGGGGATACAATGAGCAGTTCTTC.

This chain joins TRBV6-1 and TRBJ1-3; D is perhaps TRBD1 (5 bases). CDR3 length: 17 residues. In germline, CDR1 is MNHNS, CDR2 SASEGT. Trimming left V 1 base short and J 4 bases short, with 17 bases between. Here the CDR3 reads CASSEVRTTGVGNTIYF. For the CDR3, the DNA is TGTGCCAGCAGTGAAGTCCGGACCACAGGAGTGGGAAACACCATATATTTT.

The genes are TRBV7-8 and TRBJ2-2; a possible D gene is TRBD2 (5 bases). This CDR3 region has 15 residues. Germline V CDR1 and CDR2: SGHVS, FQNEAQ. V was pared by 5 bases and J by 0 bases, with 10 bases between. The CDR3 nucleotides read TGTGCCAGCAGCCCCGCGGGCGCGAACACCGGGGAGCTGTTTTTT. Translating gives CASSPAGANTGELFF.

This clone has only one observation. The CDR3 DNA reads TGTGCCAGCAGCTTAGCTACGGGACAGCTCGCCTCCTACGAGCAGTACTTC. Its protein product is CASSLATGQLASYEQYF. The chain is built from TRBV7-8 and TRBJ2-7, with 7 bases matching TRBD1. CDR3 length equals 17 residues. Germline CDR1 and CDR2: SGHVS and FQNEAQ. Trimming removed 0 bases from V and 0 bases from J; junction bases left unmatched: 8.

In DNA, the CDR3 is TGTGCCAGCAGCCAAGAGGACAGGGGGCTTTTGAACACTGAAGCTTTCTTT. The encoded protein is CASSQEDRGLLNTEAFF. The gene calls are TRBV3-1 (or the pseudogene TRBV3-2) and TRBJ1-1; 11 nucleotides line up with TRBD1. This CDR3 is built from 17 residues. J gave up 0 bases and V 0 bases, and 3 bases lay outside the gene matches. Germline V CDR1 and CDR2: LGHDT, YNNKEL (reference sequence).

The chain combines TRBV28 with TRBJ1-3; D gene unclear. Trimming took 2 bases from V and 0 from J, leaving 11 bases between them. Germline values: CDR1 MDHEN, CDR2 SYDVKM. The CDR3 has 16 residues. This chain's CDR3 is CASSLQADHSGNTIYF. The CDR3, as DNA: TGTGCCAGCAGTTTACAGGCAGACCACTCTGGAAACACCATATATTTT.

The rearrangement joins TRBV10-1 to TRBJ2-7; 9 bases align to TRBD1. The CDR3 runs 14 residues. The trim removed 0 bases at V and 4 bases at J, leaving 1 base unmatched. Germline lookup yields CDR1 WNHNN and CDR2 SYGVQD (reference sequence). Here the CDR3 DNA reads TGCGCCAGCAGTGAGTCGACAGGGGGTTACGAGCAGTACTTC. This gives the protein CASSESTGGYEQYF.

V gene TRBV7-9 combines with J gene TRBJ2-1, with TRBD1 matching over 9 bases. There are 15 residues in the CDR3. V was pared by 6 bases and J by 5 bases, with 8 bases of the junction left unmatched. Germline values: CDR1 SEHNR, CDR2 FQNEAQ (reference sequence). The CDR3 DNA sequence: TGTGCCAGCAGACCTCGGACAGGGGCGAACAATGAGCAGTTCTTC. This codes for CASRPRTGANNEQFF.

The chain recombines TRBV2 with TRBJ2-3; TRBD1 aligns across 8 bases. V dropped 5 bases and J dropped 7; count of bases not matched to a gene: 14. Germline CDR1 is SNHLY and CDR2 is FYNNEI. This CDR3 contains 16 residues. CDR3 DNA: TGTGCCAGCAGTCCCACCGGACAGGGCACGAGGTATACGCAGTATTTT. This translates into CASSPTGQGTRYTQYF.

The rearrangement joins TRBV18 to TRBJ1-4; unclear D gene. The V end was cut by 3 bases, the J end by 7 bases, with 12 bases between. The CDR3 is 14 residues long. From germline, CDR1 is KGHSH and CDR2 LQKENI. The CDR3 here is CASSPGREAEKLFF. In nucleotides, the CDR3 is TGTGCCAGCTCACCGGGGAGGGAAGCTGAAAAACTGTTTTTT.

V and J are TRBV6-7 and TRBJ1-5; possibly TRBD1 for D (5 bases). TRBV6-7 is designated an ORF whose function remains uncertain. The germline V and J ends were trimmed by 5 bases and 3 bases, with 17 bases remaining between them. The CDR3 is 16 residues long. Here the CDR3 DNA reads TGTGCCAGCAGTCCCGCAGGGAGGTTTTCCAATCAGCCCCAGCATTTT. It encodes CASSPAGRFSNQPQHF.

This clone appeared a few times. The CDR3 DNA reads as TGTGCCAGCCGAGTGATGTCCTACGAGCAGTACTTC. It encodes CASRVMSYEQYF. J is TRBJ2-7 and V is TRBV2; D is unclear. The V and J ends lost 8 bases and 1 base respectively, with 9 bases between them. Germline V gene lookup returns CDR1 SNHLY and CDR2 FYNNEI. The CDR3 has 12 amino acids.

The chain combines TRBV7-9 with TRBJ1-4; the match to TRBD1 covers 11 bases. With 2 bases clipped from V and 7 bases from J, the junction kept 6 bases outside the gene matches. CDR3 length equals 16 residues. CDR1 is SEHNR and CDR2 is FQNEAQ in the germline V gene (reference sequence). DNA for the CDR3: TGTGCCAGCAGCTTATTCTCCGGGACAGGGGGTGAAAAACTGTTTTTT. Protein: CASSLFSGTGGEKLFF. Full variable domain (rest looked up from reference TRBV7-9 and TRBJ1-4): DTGVSQNPRHKITKRGQNVTFRCDPISEHNRLYWYRQTLGQGPEFLTYFQNEAQLEKSRLLSDRFSAERPKGSFSTLEIQRTEQGDSAMYLCASSLFSGTGGEKLFFGSGTQLSVL.

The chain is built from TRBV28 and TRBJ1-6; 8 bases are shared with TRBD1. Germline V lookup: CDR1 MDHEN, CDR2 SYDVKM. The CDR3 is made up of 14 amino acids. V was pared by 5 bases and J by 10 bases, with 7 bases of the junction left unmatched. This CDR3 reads CASSHRQGWSPLHF. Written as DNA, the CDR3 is TGTGCCAGCAGTCATCGACAGGGGTGGTCACCCCTCCACTTT.